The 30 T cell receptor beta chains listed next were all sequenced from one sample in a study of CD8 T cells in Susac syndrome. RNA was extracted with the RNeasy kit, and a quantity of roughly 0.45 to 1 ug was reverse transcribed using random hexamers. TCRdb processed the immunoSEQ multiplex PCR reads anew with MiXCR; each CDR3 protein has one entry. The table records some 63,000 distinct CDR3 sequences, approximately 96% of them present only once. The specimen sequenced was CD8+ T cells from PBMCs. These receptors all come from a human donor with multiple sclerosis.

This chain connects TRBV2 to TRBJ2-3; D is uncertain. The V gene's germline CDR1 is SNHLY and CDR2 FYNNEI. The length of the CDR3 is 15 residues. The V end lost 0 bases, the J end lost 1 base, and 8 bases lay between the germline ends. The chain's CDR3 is CASSEALFRTDTQYF. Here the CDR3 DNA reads TGTGCCAGCAGTGAAGCCTTATTTCGCACAGATACGCAGTATTTT.

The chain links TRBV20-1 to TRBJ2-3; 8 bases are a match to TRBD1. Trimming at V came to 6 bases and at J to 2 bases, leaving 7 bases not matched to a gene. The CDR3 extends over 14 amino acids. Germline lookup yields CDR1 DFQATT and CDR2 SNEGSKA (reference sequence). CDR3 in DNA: TGCAGTGCCCCGACAGGGGACTCCACAGATACGCAGTATTTT. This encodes CSAPTGDSTDTQYF.

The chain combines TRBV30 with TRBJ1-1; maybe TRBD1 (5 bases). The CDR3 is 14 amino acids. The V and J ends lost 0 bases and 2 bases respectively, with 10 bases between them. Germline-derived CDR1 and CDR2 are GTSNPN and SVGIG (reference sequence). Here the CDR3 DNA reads TGTGCCTGGAGTGTATACGGGGGTAACACTGAAGCTTTCTTT. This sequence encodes CAWSVYGGNTEAFF. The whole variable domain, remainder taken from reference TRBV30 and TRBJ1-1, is SQTIHQWPATLVQPVGSPLSLECTVEGTSNPNLYWYRQAAGRGLQLLFYSVGIGQISSEVPQNLSASRPQDRQFILSSKKLLLSDSGFYLCAWSVYGGNTEAFFGQGTRLTVV.

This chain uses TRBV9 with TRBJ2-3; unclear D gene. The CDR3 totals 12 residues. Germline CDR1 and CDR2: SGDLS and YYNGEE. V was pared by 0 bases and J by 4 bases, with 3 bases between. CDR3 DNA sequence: TGTGCCAGCAGCGTAGAGTCAGATACGCAGTATTTT. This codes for CASSVESDTQYF.

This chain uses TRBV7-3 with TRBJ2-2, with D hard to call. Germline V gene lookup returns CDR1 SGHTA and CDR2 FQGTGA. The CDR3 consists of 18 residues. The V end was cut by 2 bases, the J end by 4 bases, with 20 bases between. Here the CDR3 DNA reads TGTGCCAGCAGCTTATCGGGTGGACGTAACTTAGCCACCGGGGAGCTGTTTTTT. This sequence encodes CASSLSGGRNLATGELFF.

As DNA, the CDR3 is TGCGCCAGCAGCCAAGAGTCGCCAGCGGGCCTCTACGAGCAGTACTTC. This codes for CASSQESPAGLYEQYF. V and J are TRBV4-1 and TRBJ2-7; maybe TRBD2 (6 bases). Germline assignment: CDR1 MGHRA and CDR2 YSYEKL. Trimming pared 0 bases from V and 3 bases from J, leaving 15 bases between. CDR3 length equals 16 residues.

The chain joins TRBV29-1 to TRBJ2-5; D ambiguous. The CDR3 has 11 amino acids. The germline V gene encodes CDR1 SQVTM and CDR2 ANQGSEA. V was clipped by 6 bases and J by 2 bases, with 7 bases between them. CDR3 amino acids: CSVRVQETQYF. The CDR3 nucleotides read TGCAGCGTCCGGGTTCAAGAGACCCAGTACTTC. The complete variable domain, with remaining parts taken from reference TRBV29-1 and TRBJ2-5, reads SAVISQKPSRDICQRGTSLTIQCQVDSQVTMMFWYRQQPGQSLTLIATANQGSEATYESGFVIDKFPISRPNLTFSTLTVSNMSPEDSSIYLCSVRVQETQYFGPGTRLLVL.

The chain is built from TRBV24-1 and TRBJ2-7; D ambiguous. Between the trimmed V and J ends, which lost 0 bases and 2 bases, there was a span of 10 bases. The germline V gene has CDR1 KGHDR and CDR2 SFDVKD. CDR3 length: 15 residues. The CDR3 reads CATSDLTRQPYEQYF. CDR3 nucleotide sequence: TGTGCCACCAGTGATTTGACTCGGCAGCCCTACGAGCAGTACTTC.

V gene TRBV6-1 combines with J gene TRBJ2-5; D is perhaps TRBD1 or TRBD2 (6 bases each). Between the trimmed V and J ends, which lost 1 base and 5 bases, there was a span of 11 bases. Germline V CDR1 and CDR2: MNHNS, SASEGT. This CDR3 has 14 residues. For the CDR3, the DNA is TGTGCCAGCAGTGAAGAGGGGGGCTGGGAGACCCAGTACTTC. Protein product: CASSEEGGWETQYF.

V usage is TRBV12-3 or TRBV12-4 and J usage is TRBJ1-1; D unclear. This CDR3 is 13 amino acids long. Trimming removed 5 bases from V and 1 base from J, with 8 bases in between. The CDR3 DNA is TGTGCCAGCAGTGTGTCCGGGAACACTGAAGCTTTCTTT. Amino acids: CASSVSGNTEAFF.

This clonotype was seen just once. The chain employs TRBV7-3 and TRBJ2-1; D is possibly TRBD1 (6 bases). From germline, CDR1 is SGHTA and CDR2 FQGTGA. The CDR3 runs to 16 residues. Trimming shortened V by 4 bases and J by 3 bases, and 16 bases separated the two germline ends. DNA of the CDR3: TGTGCCAGCAGCTCCTACAGGGAGAGGGGCTACAATGAGCAGTTCTTC. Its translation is CASSSYRERGYNEQFF. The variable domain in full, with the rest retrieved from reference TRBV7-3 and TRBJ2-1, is GAGVSQTPSNKVTEKGKYVELRCDPISGHTALYWYRQSLGQGPEFLIYFQGTGAADDSGLPNDRFFAVRPEGSVSTLKIQRTERGDSAVYLCASSSYRERGYNEQFFGPGTRLTVL.

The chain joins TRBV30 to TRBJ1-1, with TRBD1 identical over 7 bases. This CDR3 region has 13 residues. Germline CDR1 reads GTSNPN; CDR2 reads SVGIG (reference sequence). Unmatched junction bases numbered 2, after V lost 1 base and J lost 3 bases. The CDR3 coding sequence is TGTGCCTGGAGTGGACAGGGTTACACTGAAGCTTTCTTT. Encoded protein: CAWSGQGYTEAFF.

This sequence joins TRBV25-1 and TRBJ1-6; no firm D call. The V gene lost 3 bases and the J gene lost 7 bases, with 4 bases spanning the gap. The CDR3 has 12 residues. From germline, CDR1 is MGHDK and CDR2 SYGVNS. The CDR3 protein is CASSDWNSPLHF. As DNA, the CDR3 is TGTGCCAGCAGTGATTGGAATTCACCCCTCCACTTT. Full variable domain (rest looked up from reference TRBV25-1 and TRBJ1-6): EADIYQTPRYLVIGTGKKITLECSQTMGHDKMYWYQQDPGMELHLIHYSYGVNSTEKGDLSSESTVSRIRTEHFPLTLESARPSHTSQYLCASSDWNSPLHFGNGTRLTVT.

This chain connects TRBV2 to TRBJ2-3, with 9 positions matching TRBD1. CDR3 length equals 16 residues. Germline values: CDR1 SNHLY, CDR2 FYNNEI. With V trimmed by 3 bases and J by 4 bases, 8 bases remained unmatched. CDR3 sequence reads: CASSDGTGTFADTQYF. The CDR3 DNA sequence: TGTGCCAGCAGTGATGGGACAGGGACTTTTGCAGATACGCAGTATTTT.

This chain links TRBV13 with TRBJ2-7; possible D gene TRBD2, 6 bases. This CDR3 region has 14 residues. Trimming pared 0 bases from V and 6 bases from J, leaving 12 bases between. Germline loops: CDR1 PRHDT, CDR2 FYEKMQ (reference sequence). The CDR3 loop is CASSLGGGQVEQYF. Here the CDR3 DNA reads TGTGCCAGCAGCTTAGGAGGAGGGCAGGTCGAGCAGTACTTC.

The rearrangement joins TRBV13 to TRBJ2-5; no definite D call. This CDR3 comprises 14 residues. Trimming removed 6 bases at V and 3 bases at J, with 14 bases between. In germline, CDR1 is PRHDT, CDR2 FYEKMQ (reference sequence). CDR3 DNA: TGTGCCAGCAGTTACAGATCAGATAAAGAGACCCAGTACTTC. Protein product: CASSYRSDKETQYF.

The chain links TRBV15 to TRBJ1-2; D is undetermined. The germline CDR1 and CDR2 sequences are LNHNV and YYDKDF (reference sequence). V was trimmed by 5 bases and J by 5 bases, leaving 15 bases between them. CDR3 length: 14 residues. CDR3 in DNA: TGTGCCACCAGCCCTACGCAGGACCCGTATGGCTACACCTTC. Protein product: CATSPTQDPYGYTF. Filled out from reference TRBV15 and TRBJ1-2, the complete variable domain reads DAMVIQNPRYQVTQFGKPVTLSCSQTLNHNVMYWYQQKSSQAPKLLFHYYDKDFNNEADTPDNFQSRRPNTSFCFLDIRSPGLGDTAMYLCATSPTQDPYGYTFGSGTRLTVV.

The CDR3 DNA is TGCGCCAGCAGCCAAGAAAGCCGGGACAGTACCTACGAGCAGTACTTC. Translating gives CASSQESRDSTYEQYF. The V and J genes are TRBV4-3 and TRBJ2-7, with 7 bases aligning to TRBD1. Germline V gene data show CDR1 as LGHNA and CDR2 as YSLEER. This CDR3 is built from 16 residues. The ends lost 0 bases at V and 2 bases at J; junction bases unmatched: 7.

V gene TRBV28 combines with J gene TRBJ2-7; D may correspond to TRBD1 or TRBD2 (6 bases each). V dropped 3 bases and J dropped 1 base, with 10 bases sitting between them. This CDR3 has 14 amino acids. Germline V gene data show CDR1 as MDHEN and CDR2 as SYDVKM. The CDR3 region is CASSFGGPSYEQYF. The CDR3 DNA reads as TGTGCCAGCAGTTTTGGGGGGCCATCCTACGAGCAGTACTTC.

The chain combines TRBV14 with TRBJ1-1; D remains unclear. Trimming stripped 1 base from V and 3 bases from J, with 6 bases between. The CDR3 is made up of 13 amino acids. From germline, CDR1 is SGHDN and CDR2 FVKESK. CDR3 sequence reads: CASSQVPDTEAFF. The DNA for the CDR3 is TGTGCCAGCAGCCAAGTTCCGGACACTGAAGCTTTCTTT.

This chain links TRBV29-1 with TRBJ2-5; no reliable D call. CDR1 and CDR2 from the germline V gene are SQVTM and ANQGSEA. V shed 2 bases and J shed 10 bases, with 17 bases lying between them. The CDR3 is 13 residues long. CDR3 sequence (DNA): TGCAGCGTTGAACAGTCGATAGACTGGGACCAGTACTTC. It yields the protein CSVEQSIDWDQYF. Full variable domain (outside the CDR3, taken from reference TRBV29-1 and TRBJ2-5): SAVISQKPSRDICQRGTSLTIQCQVDSQVTMMFWYRQQPGQSLTLIATANQGSEATYESGFVIDKFPISRPNLTFSTLTVSNMSPEDSSIYLCSVEQSIDWDQYFGPGTRLLVL.

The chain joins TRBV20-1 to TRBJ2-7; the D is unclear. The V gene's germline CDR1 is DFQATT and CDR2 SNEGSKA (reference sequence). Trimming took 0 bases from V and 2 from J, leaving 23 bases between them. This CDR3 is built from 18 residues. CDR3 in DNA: TGCAGTGCTAGAGAGGTCTCGGCAGGCTATATAGTACCCTACGAGCAGTACTTC. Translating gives CSAREVSAGYIVPYEQYF.

The CDR3 DNA reads TGCAGCGTTGATACGTATTCCGGGACAGGGCCCCTCTACGAGCAGTACTTC. Translated: CSVDTYSGTGPLYEQYF. V is TRBV29-1 and J is TRBJ2-7; 9 bases agree with TRBD1. The trim removed 3 bases at V and 3 bases at J, leaving 15 bases unmatched. The germline gives CDR1 SQVTM, CDR2 ANQGSEA. CDR3 length equals 17 residues.

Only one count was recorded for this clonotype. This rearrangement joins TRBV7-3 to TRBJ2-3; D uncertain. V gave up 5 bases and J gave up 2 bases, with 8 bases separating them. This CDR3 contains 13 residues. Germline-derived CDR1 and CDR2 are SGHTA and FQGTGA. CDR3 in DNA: TGTGCCAGCAGCAACTCACTCACAGATACGCAGTATTTT. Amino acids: CASSNSLTDTQYF.

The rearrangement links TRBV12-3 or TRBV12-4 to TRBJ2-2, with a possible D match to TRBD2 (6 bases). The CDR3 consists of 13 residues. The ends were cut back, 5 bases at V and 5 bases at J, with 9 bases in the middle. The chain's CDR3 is CASSPAGTGELFF. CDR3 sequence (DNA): TGTGCCAGCAGTCCCGCGGGAACCGGGGAGCTGTTTTTT.

The CDR3: CASSQGQGEQYF. The CDR3 DNA sequence: TGCGCCAGCAGCCAAGGACAGGGCGAGCAGTACTTC. The chain recombines TRBV4-3 with TRBJ2-7; 7 bases align to TRBD1. V was pared by 1 base and J by 6 bases, with 0 bases of the junction left unmatched. Germline V gives CDR1 LGHNA, CDR2 YSLEER. CDR3 size: 12 residues.

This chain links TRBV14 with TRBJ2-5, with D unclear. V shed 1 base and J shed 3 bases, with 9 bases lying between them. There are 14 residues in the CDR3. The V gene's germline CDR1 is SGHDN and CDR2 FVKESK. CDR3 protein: CASSQAAGEETQYF. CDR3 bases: TGTGCCAGCAGCCAAGCCGCAGGTGAAGAGACCCAGTACTTC. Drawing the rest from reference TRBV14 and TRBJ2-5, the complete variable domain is EAGVTQFPSHSVIEKGQTVTLRCDPISGHDNLYWYRRVMGKEIKFLLHFVKESKQDESGMPNNRFLAERTGGTYSTLKVQPAELEDSGVYFCASSQAAGEETQYFGPGTRLLVL.

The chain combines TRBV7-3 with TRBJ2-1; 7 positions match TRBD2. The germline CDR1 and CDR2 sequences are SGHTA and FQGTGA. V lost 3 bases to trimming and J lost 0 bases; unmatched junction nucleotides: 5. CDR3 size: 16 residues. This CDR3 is CASSFGGGGSYNEQFF. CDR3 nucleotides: TGTGCCAGCAGCTTTGGCGGCGGGGGCTCCTACAATGAGCAGTTCTTC. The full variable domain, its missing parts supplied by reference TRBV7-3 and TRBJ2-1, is GAGVSQTPSNKVTEKGKYVELRCDPISGHTALYWYRQSLGQGPEFLIYFQGTGAADDSGLPNDRFFAVRPEGSVSTLKIQRTERGDSAVYLCASSFGGGGSYNEQFFGPGTRLTVL.

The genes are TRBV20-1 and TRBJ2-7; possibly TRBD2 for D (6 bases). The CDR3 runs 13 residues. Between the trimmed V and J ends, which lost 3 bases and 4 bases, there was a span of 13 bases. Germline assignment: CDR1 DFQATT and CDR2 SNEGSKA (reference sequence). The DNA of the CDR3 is TGCAGTGCTAGGACACGGGAGACTTACGAGCAGTACTTC. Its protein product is CSARTRETYEQYF.

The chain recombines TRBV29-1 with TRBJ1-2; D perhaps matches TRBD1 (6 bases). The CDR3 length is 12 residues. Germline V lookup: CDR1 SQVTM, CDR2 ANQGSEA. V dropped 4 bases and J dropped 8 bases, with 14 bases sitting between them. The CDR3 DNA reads TGCAGCGTTGTGATGGGGGGCGCGGGCTACACCTTC. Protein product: CSVVMGGAGYTF.